This T cell receptor (beta chain) emerged from a study of regulatory and conventional T cells in RAG deficiency. Study-wide results and limits: Shannon entropy was markedly lower and Simpson indices higher in RAG-deficient patients than control T-cell subsets.

Using immunoSEQ multiplex PCR, the repertoire was profiled, and TCRdb retains in-frame clones only, with some absent. Among roughly 29,000 clones, 75% to 95% were seen once, and the ten largest hold 0.7% to 0.95%. Blood CD4+ CD25-high CD127-low regulatory T cells supplied the genomic DNA template. Points on this clone: Its target is not known.

Per the germline V gene, CDR1 is SGDLS and CDR2 is YYNGEE. V lost 0 bases and J 2 bases, leaving 13 bases between the germline ends. CDR3 length equals 16 residues. The sample was also reused in another study, on regulatory T cells. From that study: The PCR used 52 TRBV and 13 TRBJ primers.

Sequencing was carried out using Tregs sorted from blood. The V call is TRBV9, the J call TRBJ2-3, with D hard to call. This sequence originates from a human donor in good health. CDR3 amino acids: CASSVAAGRSTDTQYF. The CDR3 DNA follows: TGTGCCAGCAGCGTAGCGGCAGGCCGTTCCACAGATACGCAGTATTTT.